Reported below is one TCR beta chain. This entry comes from a study of T cells in Graves' hyperthyroidism and ophthalmopathy. In the study overall: Peripheral blood was drawn at first diagnosis, prior to all treatment.

It was RNA transcripts that yielded the amplified TCR beta CDR3 regions. Carried out on the TCR CDR3, a first-round RT-PCR used the HTBI primer set. From the multiplex PCR reads, TCRdb called clonotypes with MiXCR, one entry per CDR3 protein. The sample yields some 420,000 distinct CDR3 sequences, roughly an eighth seen once. Across 18 months, stable Graves' hyperthyroidism was marked by no progression to ophthalmopathy. PBMCs were derived from approximately 10 ml fresh peripheral blood. Germline V gene sequence: CDR1 SGHRS, CDR2 YFSETQ. There are 16 residues in the CDR3. Trimming left V 0 bases short and J 1 base short, with 14 bases between.

The specimen was blood. The clonotype was recovered from a woman under 30 with Graves' hyperthyroidism. This rearrangement joins TRBV5-1 to TRBJ2-7, with no clear D. The CDR3 sequence is CASSLASLRLSYEQYF. CDR3 in DNA: TGCGCCAGCAGCTTGGCAAGCCTACGCCTTTCCTACGAGCAGTACTTC.